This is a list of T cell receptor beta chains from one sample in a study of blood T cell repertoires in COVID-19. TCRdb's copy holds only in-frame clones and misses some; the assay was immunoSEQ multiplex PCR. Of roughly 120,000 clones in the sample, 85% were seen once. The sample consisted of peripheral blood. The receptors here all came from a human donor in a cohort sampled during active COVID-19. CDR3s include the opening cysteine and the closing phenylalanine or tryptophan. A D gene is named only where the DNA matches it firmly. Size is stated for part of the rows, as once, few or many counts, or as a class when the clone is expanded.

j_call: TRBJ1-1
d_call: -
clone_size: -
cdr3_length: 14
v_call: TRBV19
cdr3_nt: TGTGCCAGTACCCGGGAGGCGGTGACCACTGAAGCTTTCTTT
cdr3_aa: CASTREAVTTEAFF

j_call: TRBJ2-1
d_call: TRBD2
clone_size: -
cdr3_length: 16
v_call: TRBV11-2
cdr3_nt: TGTGCCAGCACCCTCAGGCGGGGGGCAGAGAACAATGAGCAGTTCTTC
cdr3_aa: CASTLRRGAENNEQFF

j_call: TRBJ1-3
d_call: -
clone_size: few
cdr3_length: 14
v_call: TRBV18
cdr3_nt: TGTGCCAGCTCACAAAGGGGCTCTGGAAACACCATATATTTT
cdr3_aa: CASSQRGSGNTIYF

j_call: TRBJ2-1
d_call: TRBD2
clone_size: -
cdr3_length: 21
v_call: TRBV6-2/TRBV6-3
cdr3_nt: TGTGCCAGCAGCCCCCGGACTAGCGGGACCCATATAGGGAGCTCCTACAATGAGCAGTTCTTC
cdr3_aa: CASSPRTSGTHIGSSYNEQFF

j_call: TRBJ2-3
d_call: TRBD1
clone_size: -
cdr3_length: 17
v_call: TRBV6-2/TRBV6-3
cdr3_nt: TGTGCCAGCAGCCCTCTAACCGGGACAGGGGTCCCAGATACGCAGTATTTT
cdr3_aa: CASSPLTGTGVPDTQYF

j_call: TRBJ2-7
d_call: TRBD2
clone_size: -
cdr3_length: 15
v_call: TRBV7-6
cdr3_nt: TGTGCCAGCAGCTTAGAGGTAGCGGGGGGGCCCGAGCAGTACTTC
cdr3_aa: CASSLEVAGGPEQYF

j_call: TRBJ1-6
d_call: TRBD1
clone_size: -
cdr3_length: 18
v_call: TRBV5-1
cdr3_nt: TGCGCCAGCAGCTTGGAGGGACAGGGGACGGTCTATAGTTCACCCCTCCACTTT
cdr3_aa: CASSLEGQGTVYSSPLHF

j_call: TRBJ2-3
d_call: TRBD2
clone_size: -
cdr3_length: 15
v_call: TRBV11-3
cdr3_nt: TGTGCCAGCAGCTTAGATGGGACTAGCGGGTATACGCAGTATTTT
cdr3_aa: CASSLDGTSGYTQYF

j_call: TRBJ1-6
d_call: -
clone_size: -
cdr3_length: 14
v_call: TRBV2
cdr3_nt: TGTGCCACAATGCGGGGAAAGGGGAATTCACCCCTCCACTTT
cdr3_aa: CATMRGKGNSPLHF

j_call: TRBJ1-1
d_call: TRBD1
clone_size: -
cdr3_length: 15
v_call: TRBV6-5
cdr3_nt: TGTGCCAGCAGTTACTCGAGGCAGGGGGTGACTGAAGCTTTCTTT
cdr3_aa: CASSYSRQGVTEAFF

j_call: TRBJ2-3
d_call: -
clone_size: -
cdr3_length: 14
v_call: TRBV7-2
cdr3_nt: TGTGCCAGCAGCCCAGAGGTGGGCACAGATACGCAGTATTTT
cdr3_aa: CASSPEVGTDTQYF

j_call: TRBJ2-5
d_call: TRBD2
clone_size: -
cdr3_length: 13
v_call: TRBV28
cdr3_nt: TGTGCCAGCATCGGGGGGGGACGGAAGACCCAGTACTTC
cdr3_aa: CASIGGGRKTQYF

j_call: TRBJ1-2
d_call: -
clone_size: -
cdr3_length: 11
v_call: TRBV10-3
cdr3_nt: TGTGCCATCAGTGAGTCGACAGACTACACCTTC
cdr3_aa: CAISESTDYTF

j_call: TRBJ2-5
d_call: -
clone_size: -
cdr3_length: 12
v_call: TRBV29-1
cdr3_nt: TGCAGCGTTGAACACAACCAAGAGACCCAGTACTTC
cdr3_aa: CSVEHNQETQYF

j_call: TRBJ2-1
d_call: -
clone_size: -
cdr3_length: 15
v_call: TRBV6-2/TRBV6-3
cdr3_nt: TGTGCCAGCAGTAACACTAGACAGGTGGACAATGAGCAGTTCTTC
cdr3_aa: CASSNTRQVDNEQFF

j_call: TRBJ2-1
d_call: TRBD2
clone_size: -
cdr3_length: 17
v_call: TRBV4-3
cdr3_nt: TGCGCCAGCAGCCCAGAAGGGACTAGCGGGGGGTACAATGAGCAGTTCTTC
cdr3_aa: CASSPEGTSGGYNEQFF

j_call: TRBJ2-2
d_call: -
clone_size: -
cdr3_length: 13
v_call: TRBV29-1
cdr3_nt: TGCAGCGTTGCTGAAGTCGGAGGCGGGGAGCTGTTTTTT
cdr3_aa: CSVAEVGGGELFF

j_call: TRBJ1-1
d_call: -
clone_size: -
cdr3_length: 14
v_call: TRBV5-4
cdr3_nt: TGTGCCAGCAGCTTACAGGGTACCAACACTGAAGCTTTCTTT
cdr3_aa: CASSLQGTNTEAFF

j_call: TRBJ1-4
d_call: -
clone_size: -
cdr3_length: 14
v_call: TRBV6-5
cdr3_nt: TGTGCCAGCAGTTACGGGGGGGTCGGGGAAAAACTGTTTTTT
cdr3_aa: CASSYGGVGEKLFF

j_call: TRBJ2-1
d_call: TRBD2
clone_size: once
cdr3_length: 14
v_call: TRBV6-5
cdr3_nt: TGTGCCAGCAGTAGAGGACTACTAGCGCAAGAGCAGTTCTTC
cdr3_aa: CASSRGLLAQEQFF

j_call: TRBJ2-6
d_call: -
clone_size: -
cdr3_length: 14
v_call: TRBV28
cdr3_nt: TGTGCCAGCAGTCCCCCCGCGAGGGCCAACGTCCTGACTTTC
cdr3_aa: CASSPPARANVLTF

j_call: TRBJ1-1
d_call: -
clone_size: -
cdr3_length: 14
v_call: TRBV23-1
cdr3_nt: TGCGCCAGCAGCCTAAAGGGGGGGCCCACTGAAGCTTTCTTT
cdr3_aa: CASSLKGGPTEAFF

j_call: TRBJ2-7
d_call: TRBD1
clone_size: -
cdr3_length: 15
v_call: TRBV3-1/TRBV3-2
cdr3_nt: TGTGCCAGCAGCCAGAGGACAGGTGTGTGGTACGAGCAGTACTTC
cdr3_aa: CASSQRTGVWYEQYF

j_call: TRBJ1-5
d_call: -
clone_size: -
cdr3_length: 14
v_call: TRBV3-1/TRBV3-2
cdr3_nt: TGTGCCAGCAGCCAGGGGACAAGCAATCAGCCCCAGCATTTT
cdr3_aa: CASSQGTSNQPQHF

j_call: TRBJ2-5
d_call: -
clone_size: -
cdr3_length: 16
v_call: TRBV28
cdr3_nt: TGTGCCAGCAGTCCTCCAGGTGGACTGCTCGAAGAGACCCAGTACTTC
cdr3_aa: CASSPPGGLLEETQYF

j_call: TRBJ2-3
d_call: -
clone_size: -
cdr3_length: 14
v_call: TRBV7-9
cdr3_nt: TGTGCCAGCAGCTTCGGGTGGGGGCCTGATACGCAGTATTTT
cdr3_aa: CASSFGWGPDTQYF

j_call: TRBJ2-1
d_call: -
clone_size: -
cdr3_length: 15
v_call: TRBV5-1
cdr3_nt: TGCGCCAGCAGCTTGTGGGGGCCGACAGGACCTGAGCAGTTCTTC
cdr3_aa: CASSLWGPTGPEQFF

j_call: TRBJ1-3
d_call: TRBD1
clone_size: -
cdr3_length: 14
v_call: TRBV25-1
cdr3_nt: TGTGCCAGTCGGATGACAGGGGATGGAAACACCATATATTTT
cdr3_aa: CASRMTGDGNTIYF

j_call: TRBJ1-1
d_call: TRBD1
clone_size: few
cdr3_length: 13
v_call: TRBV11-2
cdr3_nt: TGTGCCAGCACTTCCAGGGGGATGACTGAAGCTTTCTTT
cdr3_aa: CASTSRGMTEAFF

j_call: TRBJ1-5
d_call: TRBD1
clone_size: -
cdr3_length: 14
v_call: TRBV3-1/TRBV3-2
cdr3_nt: TGTGCCAGCAGCCAACACTCAGGGGGTCAGCCCCAGCATTTT
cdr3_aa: CASSQHSGGQPQHF

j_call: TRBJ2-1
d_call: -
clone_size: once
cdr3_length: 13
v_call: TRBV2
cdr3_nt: TGTGCCAGCAGTCGAGACAGCTACAATGAGCAGTTCTTC
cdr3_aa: CASSRDSYNEQFF

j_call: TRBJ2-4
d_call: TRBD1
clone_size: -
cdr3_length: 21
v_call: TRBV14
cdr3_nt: TGTGCCAGCAGCCACCGACCGGGACAGGGGGCGACTACATTAGCCAAAAACATTCAGTACTTC
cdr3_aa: CASSHRPGQGATTLAKNIQYF

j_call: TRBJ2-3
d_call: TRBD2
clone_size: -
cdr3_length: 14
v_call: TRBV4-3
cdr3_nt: TGCGCCAGCAGCCAAGGACTAGCGCCCGATACGCAGTATTTT
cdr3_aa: CASSQGLAPDTQYF

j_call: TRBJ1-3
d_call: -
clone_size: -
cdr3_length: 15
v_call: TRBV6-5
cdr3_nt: TGTGCCAGCGATGGAACGGGGTTCTCTGGAAACACCATATATTTT
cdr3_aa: CASDGTGFSGNTIYF

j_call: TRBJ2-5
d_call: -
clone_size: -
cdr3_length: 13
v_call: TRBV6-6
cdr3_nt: TGTGCCAGCAGTTACTCGCGGAAAGAGACCCAGTACTTC
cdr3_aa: CASSYSRKETQYF

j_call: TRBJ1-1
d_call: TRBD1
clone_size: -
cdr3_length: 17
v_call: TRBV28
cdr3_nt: TGTGCCAGCAGTTTGAGGATTGGACAGGGGCTGAGCACTGAAGCTTTCTTT
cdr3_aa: CASSLRIGQGLSTEAFF

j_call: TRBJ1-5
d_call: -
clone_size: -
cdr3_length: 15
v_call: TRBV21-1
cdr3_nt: TGTGCCAGCTCCAATCCCGACAGGGGGAATCAGCCCCAGCATTTT
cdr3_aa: CASSNPDRGNQPQHF

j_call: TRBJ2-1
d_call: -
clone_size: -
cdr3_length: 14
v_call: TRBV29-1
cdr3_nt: TGCAGCGTTGAAGATGAGGCGGATACTAATGAGCAGTTCTTC
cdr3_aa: CSVEDEADTNEQFF

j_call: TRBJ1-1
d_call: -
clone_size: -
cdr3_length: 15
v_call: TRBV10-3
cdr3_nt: TGTGCCATCAGTGAGTCGAACCAGGCGCGCACTGAAGCTTTCTTT
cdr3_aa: CAISESNQARTEAFF

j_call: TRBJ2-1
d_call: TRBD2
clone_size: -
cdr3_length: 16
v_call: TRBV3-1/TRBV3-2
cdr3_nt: TGTGCCAGCAGCCCCTTAACGGGGGGCTCCTACAATGAGCAGTTCTTC
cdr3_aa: CASSPLTGGSYNEQFF

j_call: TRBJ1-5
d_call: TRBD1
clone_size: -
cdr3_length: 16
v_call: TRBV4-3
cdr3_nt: TGCGCCAGCAGCCAAGCCTGGACAGGGGGCAATCAGCCCCAGCATTTT
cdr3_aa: CASSQAWTGGNQPQHF

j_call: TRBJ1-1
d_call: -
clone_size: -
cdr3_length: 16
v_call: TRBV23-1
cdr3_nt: TGCGCCAGCAGTCAATCCGGGGGGCTCATGAACACTGAAGCTTTCTTT
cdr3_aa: CASSQSGGLMNTEAFF

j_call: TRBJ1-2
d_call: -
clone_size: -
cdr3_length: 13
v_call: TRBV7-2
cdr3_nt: TGTGCCAGCAGCTTAGACCAGAACTATGGCTACACCTTC
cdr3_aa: CASSLDQNYGYTF

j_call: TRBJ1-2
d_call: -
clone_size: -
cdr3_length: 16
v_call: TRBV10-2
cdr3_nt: TGCGCCAGCAGTGAGACCTTCCGGGACAACAACTATGGCTACACCTTC
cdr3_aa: CASSETFRDNNYGYTF

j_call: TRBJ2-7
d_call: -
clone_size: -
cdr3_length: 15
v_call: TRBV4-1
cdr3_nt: TGCGCCAGCAGCCAAGGGGCCGGGACACACTACGAGCAGTACTTC
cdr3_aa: CASSQGAGTHYEQYF

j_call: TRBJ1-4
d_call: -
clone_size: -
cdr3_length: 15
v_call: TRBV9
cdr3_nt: TGTGCCAGCAGCGTAGCTACGGGAACCCATGAAAAACTGTTTTTT
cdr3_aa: CASSVATGTHEKLFF

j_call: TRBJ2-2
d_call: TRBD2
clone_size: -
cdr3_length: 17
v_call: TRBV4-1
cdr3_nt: TGCGCCAGCAGCCAAGATCGGGGGGGGCTTGTCACCGGGGAGCTGTTTTTT
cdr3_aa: CASSQDRGGLVTGELFF

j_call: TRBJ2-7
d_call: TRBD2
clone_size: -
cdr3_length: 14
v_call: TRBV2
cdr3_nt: TGTGCCAGCACTTGGACTAGGCCCGCCTACGAGCAGTACTTC
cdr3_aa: CASTWTRPAYEQYF

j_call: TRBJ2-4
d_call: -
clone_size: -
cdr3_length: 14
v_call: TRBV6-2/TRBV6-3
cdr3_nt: TGTGCCAGCAGTTTCTACAGGGACCAAAACATTCAGTACTTC
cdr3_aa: CASSFYRDQNIQYF

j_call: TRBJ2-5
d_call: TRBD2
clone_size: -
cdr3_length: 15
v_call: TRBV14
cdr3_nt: TGTGCCAGCAGCCGACCCGGGACTAGAGGAGAGACCCAGTACTTC
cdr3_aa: CASSRPGTRGETQYF

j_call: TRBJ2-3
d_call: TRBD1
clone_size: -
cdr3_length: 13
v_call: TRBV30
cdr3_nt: TGTGCCTGGATCGACAGGGGCACAGATACGCAGTATTTT
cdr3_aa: CAWIDRGTDTQYF

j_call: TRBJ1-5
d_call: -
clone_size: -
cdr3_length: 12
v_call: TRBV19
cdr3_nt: TGTGCCAGTAGGTACCGGGATCAGCCCCAGCATTTT
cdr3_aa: CASRYRDQPQHF

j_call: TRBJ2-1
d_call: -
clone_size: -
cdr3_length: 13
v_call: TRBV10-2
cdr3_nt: TGCGCCAGCAGGCGCCCGGGACAAAAAGAGATATTCTTC
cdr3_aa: CASRRPGQKEIFF

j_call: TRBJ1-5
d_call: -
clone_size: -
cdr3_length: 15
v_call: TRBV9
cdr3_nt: TGTGCCAGCAGCGTAGGTGGGGACAAATATCAGCCCCAGCATTTT
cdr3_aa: CASSVGGDKYQPQHF

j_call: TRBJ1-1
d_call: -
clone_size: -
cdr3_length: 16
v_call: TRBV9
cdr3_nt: TGTGCCAGCAGCGTAGACCCTACAGGAGTCAACACTGAAGCTTTCTTT
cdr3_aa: CASSVDPTGVNTEAFF